These T cell receptor beta chains were read from a single sample in a study of metastatic and nonmetastatic thyroid tumors. TCRdb re-clonotyped the PCR reads via MiXCR. The data show fewer than 100,000 clones, about 15% seen once. Source material: blood. Source of these receptors: a female donor with papillary thyroid cancer or a benign thyroid nodule (not recorded which). Some clones in this sample may be carry-over from other donors' samples. CDR3s include the opening cysteine and the closing phenylalanine or tryptophan. D genes are given only for firm matches. Clone sizes are shown as once, few or many counts, or a class when the clone is expanded.

cdr3_length: 15
clone_size: many
j_call: TRBJ2-5
d_call: TRBD1
v_call: TRBV2
cdr3_aa: CASSPSGGEQETQYF
cdr3_nt: TGTGCCAGCAGTCCGTCAGGGGGAGAGCAAGAGACCCAGTACTTC

cdr3_length: 15
clone_size: many
j_call: TRBJ2-7
d_call: .
v_call: TRBV4-2
cdr3_aa: CASSLSSASSYEQYF
cdr3_nt: TGTGCCAGCAGCCTTTCTAGCGCCAGCTCCTACGAGCAGTACTTC

cdr3_length: 13
clone_size: many
j_call: TRBJ2-7
d_call: .
v_call: TRBV28
cdr3_aa: CASTLGATYEQYF
cdr3_nt: TGTGCCAGCACTCTCGGCGCAACCTACGAGCAGTACTTC

cdr3_length: 13
clone_size: many
j_call: TRBJ2-7
d_call: TRBD1
v_call: TRBV20-1
cdr3_aa: CSATRQGNYEQYF
cdr3_nt: TGCAGTGCCACCCGACAGGGGAACTACGAGCAGTACTTC

cdr3_length: 12
clone_size: many
j_call: TRBJ2-5
d_call: .
v_call: TRBV28
cdr3_aa: CASSPSLGPQYF
cdr3_nt: TGTGCCAGCAGTCCGTCATTGGGTCCCCAGTACTTC

cdr3_length: 13
clone_size: many
j_call: TRBJ2-3
d_call: .
v_call: TRBV4-2
cdr3_aa: CASSQDQGDTQYF
cdr3_nt: TGTGCCAGCAGCCAAGATCAAGGAGATACGCAGTATTTT

cdr3_length: 16
clone_size: many
j_call: TRBJ1-1
d_call: .
v_call: TRBV7-3
cdr3_aa: CASSPNGGRYGTEAFF
cdr3_nt: TGTGCCAGCAGCCCCAACGGGGGGCGGTACGGCACTGAAGCTTTCTTT

cdr3_length: 16
clone_size: few
j_call: TRBJ1-5
d_call: .
v_call: TRBV6-1
cdr3_aa: CSSSIDSLTTGEPQHF
cdr3_nt: TGTTCCAGCAGTATTGATAGCCTTACGACGGGGGAACCCCAGCATTTT

cdr3_length: 14
clone_size: many
j_call: TRBJ1-5
d_call: .
v_call: TRBV6-2/TRBV6-3
cdr3_aa: CASSHLDRNQPQHF
cdr3_nt: TGTGCCAGCAGTCACCTAGACAGGAATCAGCCCCAGCATTTT

cdr3_length: 12
clone_size: many
j_call: TRBJ2-3
d_call: .
v_call: TRBV29-1
cdr3_aa: CSASGYRDTQYF
cdr3_nt: TGCAGCGCTTCGGGGTATCGTGATACGCAGTATTTT